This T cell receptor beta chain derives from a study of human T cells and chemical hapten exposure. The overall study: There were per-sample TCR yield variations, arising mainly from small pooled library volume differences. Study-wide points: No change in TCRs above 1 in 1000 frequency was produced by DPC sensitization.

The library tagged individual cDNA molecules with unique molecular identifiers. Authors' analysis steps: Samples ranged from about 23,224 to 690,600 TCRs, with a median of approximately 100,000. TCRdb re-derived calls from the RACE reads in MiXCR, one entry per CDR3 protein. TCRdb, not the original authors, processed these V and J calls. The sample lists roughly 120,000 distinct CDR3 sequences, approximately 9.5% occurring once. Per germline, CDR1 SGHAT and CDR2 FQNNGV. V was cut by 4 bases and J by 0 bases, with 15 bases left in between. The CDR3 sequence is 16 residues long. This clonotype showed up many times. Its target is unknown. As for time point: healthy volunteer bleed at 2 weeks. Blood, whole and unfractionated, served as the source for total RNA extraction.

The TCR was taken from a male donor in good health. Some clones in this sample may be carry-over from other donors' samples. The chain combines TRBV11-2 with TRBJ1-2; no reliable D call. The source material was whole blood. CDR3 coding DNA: TGTGCCAGCAGCTATGGAGAACAGCGACCTAACTATGGCTACACCTTC. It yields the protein CASSYGEQRPNYGYTF. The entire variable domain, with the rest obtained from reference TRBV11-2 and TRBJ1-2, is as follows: EAGVAQSPRYKIIEKRQSVAFWCNPISGHATLYWYQQILGQGPKLLIQFQNNGVVDDSQLPKDRFSAERLKGVDSTLKIQPAKLEDSAVYLCASSYGEQRPNYGYTFGSGTRLTVV.